This T cell receptor (beta chain) was profiled in a study of blood T cell repertoires in COVID-19. Study information: Samples came from the United States, Italy and Spain, spanning acute and convalescent COVID-19. T cells, B-cell-depleted T cells, or PBMCs provided the cDNA or gDNA that served as material.

The CDR3 extends over 15 amino acids. Germline-derived CDR1 and CDR2 are SGHTA and FQGNSA. Trimming left V 3 bases short and J 5 bases short, with 15 bases between. In the source study's methods: The assay estimated nucleated cells by amplifying reference gene primers. Data came from immunoSEQ multiplex PCR; TCRdb stores just in-frame clones and leaves some out. For V, J and clone size, that table is used; D and trimming come from the DNA. Counted here are 200,000 to 300,000 clones, roughly 87% occurring once; the ten biggest clones make up 0.7%. The receptor's source is a human donor in a cohort sampled during active COVID-19. This sequence joins TRBV7-2 and TRBJ2-3; tentative D call: TRBD2 (6 bases). The specimen was peripheral blood. The CDR3 DNA reads as TGTGCCAGCAGCTTGGGACTGACTTCGGGAGATACGCAGTATTTT. Translation: CASSLGLTSGDTQYF.